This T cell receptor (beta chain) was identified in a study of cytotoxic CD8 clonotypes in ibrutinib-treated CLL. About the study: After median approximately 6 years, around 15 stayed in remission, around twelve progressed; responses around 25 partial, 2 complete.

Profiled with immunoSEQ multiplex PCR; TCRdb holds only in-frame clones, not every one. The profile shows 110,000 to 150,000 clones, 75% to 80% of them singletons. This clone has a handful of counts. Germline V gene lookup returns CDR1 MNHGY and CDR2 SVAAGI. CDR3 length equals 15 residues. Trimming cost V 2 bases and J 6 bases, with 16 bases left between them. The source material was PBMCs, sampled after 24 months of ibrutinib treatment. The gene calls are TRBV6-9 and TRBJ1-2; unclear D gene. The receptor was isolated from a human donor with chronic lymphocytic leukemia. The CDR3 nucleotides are TGTGCCAGCAGTTATCCCCGTGGCAGCGGGGATGGCTACACCTTC. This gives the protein CASSYPRGSGDGYTF.